This entry describes one TCR beta chain. Its cognate antigen is unknown. Read sequence stops 3 residues before the CDR3 end, and the germline J gene provides the missing end. Deletions cut 3 bases from V and 5 bases from J, with 16 bases between. Germline V gives CDR1 DFQATT, CDR2 SNEGSKA (reference sequence). This CDR3 comprises 14 residues. This record belongs to a study of T cells in women clearing cervical HPV infection. Study-wide results and limits: CIN3+ cases had significantly higher TCR repertoire richness than controls, but evenness did not differ. It is unknown whether associations predate infection; no effector/memory or HPV-specific sorting. Unknown T-cell numbers per sample may underlie the richness differences.

TCR beta CDR3 amplified by multiplex PCR from roughly 1,100 ng genomic DNA. Here immunoSEQ multiplex PCR was the method, and the copy in TCRdb shows in-frame clones only, minus some. Recorded here are tens of thousands of clones; the top ten clones represent 6% to 6.5%. The chain uses TRBV20-1 and TRBJ1-1; D ambiguous. Source material: blood buffy coat. The receptor comes from a woman aged 18-69 years with a cervical HPV16 infection that either progressed to CIN3+ or cleared (not recorded which). CDR3 region: CSARRIGPATEAFF. The CDR3 bases that were read are TGCAGTGCTAGGAGAATAGGGCCTGCAACTGAA.